This TCR beta chain stems from a study of blood T cell repertoires in COVID-19. Study overall: Whether acute or convalescent, the COVID-19 samples came from the United States, Italy and Spain.

The CDR3 has 12 amino acids. Germline assignment: CDR1 SNHLY and CDR2 FYNNEI. J lost 2 bases, V lost 10 bases, and 2 bases had no gene match. Assay used: immunoSEQ multiplex PCR; TCRdb lists only in-frame clones, some missing. The table has 130,000 to 150,000 clones, 70% to 90% seen once. The chain recombines TRBV2 with TRBJ1-3, with TRBD1 identical over 7 bases. The TCR originated in a human donor with acute or convalescent COVID-19. The donor label of this sample is uncertain. Material: peripheral blood. The CDR3: CATGQAGNTIYF. The CDR3 DNA follows: TGTGCCACTGGACAGGCTGGAAACACCATATATTTT.